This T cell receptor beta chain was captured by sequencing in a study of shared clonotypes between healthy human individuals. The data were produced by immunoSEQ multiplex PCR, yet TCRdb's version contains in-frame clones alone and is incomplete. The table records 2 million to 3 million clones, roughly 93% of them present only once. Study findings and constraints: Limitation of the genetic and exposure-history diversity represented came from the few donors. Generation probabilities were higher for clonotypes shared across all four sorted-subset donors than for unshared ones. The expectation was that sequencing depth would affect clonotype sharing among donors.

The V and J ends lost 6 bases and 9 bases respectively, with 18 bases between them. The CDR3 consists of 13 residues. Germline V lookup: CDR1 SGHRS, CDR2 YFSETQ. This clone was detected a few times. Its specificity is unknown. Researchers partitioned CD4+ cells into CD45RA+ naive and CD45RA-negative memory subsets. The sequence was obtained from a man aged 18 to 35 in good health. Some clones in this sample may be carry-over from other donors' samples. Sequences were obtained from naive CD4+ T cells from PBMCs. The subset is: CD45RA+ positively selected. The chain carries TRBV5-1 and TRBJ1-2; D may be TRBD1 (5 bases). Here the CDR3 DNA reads TGCGCCAGCACCCCTAGTGGGGGGTTCCGCTACACCTTC. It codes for CASTPSGGFRYTF.